This paragraph covers one T cell receptor beta chain sequence. The CDR3 is 13 residues long. Germline V gene sequence: CDR1 GTSNPN, CDR2 SVGIG (reference sequence). V was trimmed by 4 bases and J by 2 bases, leaving 11 bases between them. Sequenced by immunoSEQ multiplex PCR; TCRdb stores in-frame clones only, minus some. The sample includes around 80,000 clones, nearly 98% of them seen just once. The data derive from a study of technical replicates of blood from several donors. This rearrangement joins TRBV30 to TRBJ1-1; the D is unclear. Sequenced input: T cells isolated from PBMCs. This TCR came from a human donor in good health. The CDR3 nucleotides read TGTGCCTGGAATGAGGCCCTCAACACTGAAGCTTTCTTT. Its translation: CAWNEALNTEAFF.